One and the same sample provided the 9 T cell receptor beta chains below, sequenced in a study of beta chain features in type 1 diabetes (dated 2018 in TCRdb). What the authors observed across the whole study: In all four CD4+ subsets, TCRB CDR3 length was moderately but significantly shorter in type 1 diabetes patients.

The protocol used for the library was the immunoSEQ multiplex PCR assay. The entire amount of isolated RNA was reverse transcribed using the High Capacity cDNA Reverse Transcription Kit, so the sequenced TCRB transcripts were expressed ones. The source is immuneACCESS, and TCRdb retained only in-frame sequences with V and J called. Part of the clones is not carried over; for the studies checked, unresolved V genes explain less than half of this, and the remainder is unexplained. This sample lists over 120,000 clones; 13% were detected once. The ten largest account for around 1.4% of the sample. These receptors' targets are unknown. Sequencing was done on a sample of central memory CD4+ T cells from blood. All receptors come from a young man with type 1 diabetes.

The V gene is TRBV16, the J gene TRBJ2-3; 8 bases match TRBD1. The CDR3 sequence is 15 residues long. The germline CDR1 and CDR2 sequences are KGHSY and FQNENV. V lost 5 bases, J lost 4 bases, and 8 bases stayed unmatched. CDR3 nucleotides: TGTGCCAGCAGCGACAGGGGAGATAGTGCAGATACGCAGTATTTT. This gives the protein CASSDRGDSADTQYF. Using reference TRBV16 and TRBJ2-3 for the parts outside the CDR3, the full variable domain is GEEVAQTPKHLVRGEGQKAKLYCAPIKGHSYVFWYQQVLKNEFKFLISFQNENVFDETGMPKERFSAKCLPNSPCSLEIQATKLEDSAVYFCASSDRGDSADTQYFGPGTRLTVL.

This clone was counted ten times or more. The chain recombines TRBV7-8 with TRBJ2-1; D may be TRBD1 (5 bases). This CDR3 contains 15 residues. V was cut by 5 bases and J by 0 bases, with 11 bases left in between. Looked up from germline, CDR1 is SGHVS and CDR2 is FQNEAQ. The CDR3 spells CASSARQYSYNEQFF. The CDR3 bases are TGTGCCAGCAGCGCCCGACAGTACTCCTACAATGAGCAGTTCTTC.

The J gene is TRBJ2-2, the V gene TRBV29-1, with TRBD2 as a possible D gene (6 bases). The CDR3 is 15 residues long. Looked up from germline, CDR1 is SQVTM and CDR2 is ANQGSEA. The V end lost 6 bases, the J end lost 5 bases, and 19 bases lay between the germline ends. The CDR3 nucleotides read TGCAGCGTGAATATGCACGGGGGAGATACCGGGGAGCTGTTTTTT. Its protein is CSVNMHGGDTGELFF.

Only a few counts were recorded for this clone. A read error may account for a junction end that differs from germline. The chain is built from TRBV7-2 and TRBJ1-2; 9 bases agree with TRBD1. This CDR3 is 18 amino acids long. The germline gives CDR1 SGHTA, CDR2 FQGNSA. The CDR3 DNA reads TGTTCCAGCAGCCATCGTATCCCGACAGGGGGGAAAAACTATGGCTACACCTTC. As protein: CSSSHRIPTGGKNYGYTF.

About this clone: Different DNA sequences within this sample yield the same CDR3. J is TRBJ2-3 and V is TRBV2, with TRBD2 matching 8 bases. Germline values: CDR1 SNHLY, CDR2 FYNNEI. CDR3 size: 12 residues. The trim removed 8 bases at V and 6 bases at J, leaving 4 bases unmatched. CDR3 nucleotide sequence: TGTGCCAGCGGTCCTAGCGGGGATACGCAGTATTTT. This translates into CASGPSGDTQYF. Combining the CDR3 with reference TRBV2 and TRBJ2-3 gives the whole variable domain EPEVTQTPSHQVTQMGQEVILRCVPISNHLYFYWYRQILGQKVEFLVSFYNNEISEKSEIFDDQFSVERPDGSNFTLKIRSTKLEDSAMYFCASGPSGDTQYFGPGTRLTVL.

This clone has a handful of counts. This chain connects TRBV29-1 to TRBJ2-7; D gene unclear. V lost 1 base to trimming and J lost 5 bases, with 6 bases between them. The CDR3 has 11 residues. Per germline, CDR1 SQVTM and CDR2 ANQGSEA. The CDR3 sequence is CSVEGHDEQYF. The CDR3, as DNA: TGCAGCGTTGAAGGACACGACGAGCAGTACTTC.

This chain links TRBV2 with TRBJ2-5; no reliable D call. The germline V and J ends were trimmed by 0 bases and 5 bases, with 4 bases remaining between them. The CDR3 extends over 12 amino acids. Germline V CDR1 and CDR2: SNHLY, FYNNEI. DNA of the CDR3: TGTGCCAGCAGTGAAGCGATGGAGACCCAGTACTTC. Its translation is CASSEAMETQYF.

This clone was counted a few times. The chain carries TRBV7-9 and TRBJ2-5; D is undetermined. Per germline, CDR1 SEHNR and CDR2 FQNEAQ (reference sequence). The CDR3 is 14 amino acids. The V end was cut by 5 bases, the J end by 2 bases, with 12 bases between. As DNA, the CDR3 is TGTGCCAGCAGCCCCGGCCAGCCGCAAGAGACCCAGTACTTC. Residues: CASSPGQPQETQYF.

This sequence joins TRBV5-5 and TRBJ1-4; the match to TRBD1 covers 7 bases. The CDR3 totals 13 residues. CDR1 SGHKS and CDR2 YYEKEE come from the germline V gene (reference sequence). The V segment lost 5 bases and the J segment 8 bases; nucleotides outside the gene matches: 6. The CDR3 here is CASSRQGDEKLFF. CDR3 in DNA: TGTGCCAGCAGTCGACAGGGCGACGAAAAACTGTTTTTT.